The T cell receptor beta chain under discussion was sequenced for a study of blood T cell repertoires in COVID-19. About the study: There were acute and convalescent COVID-19 samples, and they came from the United States, Italy and Spain. The analysed material was cDNA or gDNA that came from T cells, B-cell-depleted T cells, or PBMCs.

Original methodology: Nucleated cell counts were estimated from reference gene primer amplification. TCRdb's copy holds only in-frame clones and misses some; the assay was immunoSEQ multiplex PCR. The DNA was the basis for D and trimming; V, J and clone size are from that table. Of 150,000 to 200,000 clones in the sample, approximately 91% were seen once. The CDR3 loop spans 15 amino acids. Trimming cost V 1 base and J 0 bases, with 10 bases left between them. CDR1 SGHTA and CDR2 FQGNSA come from the germline V gene. V usage is TRBV7-2 and J usage is TRBJ2-7; D might be TRBD1 (5 bases). Sequences were obtained from peripheral blood. The sequence was obtained from a man between 65 and 79 years old with active or convalescent COVID-19. The CDR3 region is CASSLGQGSSYEQYF. The CDR3 coding sequence is TGTGCCAGCAGCTTAGGTCAGGGTTCCTCCTACGAGCAGTACTTC.